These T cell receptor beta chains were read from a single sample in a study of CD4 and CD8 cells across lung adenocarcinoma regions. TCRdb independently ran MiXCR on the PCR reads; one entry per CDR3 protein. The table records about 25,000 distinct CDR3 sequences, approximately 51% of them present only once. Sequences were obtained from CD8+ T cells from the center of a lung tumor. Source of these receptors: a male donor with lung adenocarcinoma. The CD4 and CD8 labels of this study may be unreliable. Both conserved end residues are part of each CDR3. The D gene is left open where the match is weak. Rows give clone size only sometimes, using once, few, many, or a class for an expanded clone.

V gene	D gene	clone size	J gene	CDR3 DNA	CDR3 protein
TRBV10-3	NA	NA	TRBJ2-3	TGTGCCATCAGGGGACCGGCGGGTGTGGTGGGGGGTACGCAGTATTTC	CAIRGPAGVVGGTQYF
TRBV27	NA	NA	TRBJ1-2	TGTGCCAGCACTTCCCTCGGGGGAATCTCTGGCTACACCTTC	CASTSLGGISGYTF
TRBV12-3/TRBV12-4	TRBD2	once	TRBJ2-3	TGTGCCAGCAGGGGCGGGAGAGGCACTGATACGCAGTATTTT	CASRGGRGTDTQYF
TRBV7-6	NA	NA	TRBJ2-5	TGTGCCAGCAGCTTAGCGGCGGGGAGTGAGACCCAGTACTTC	CASSLAAGSETQYF
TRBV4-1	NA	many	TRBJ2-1	TGCGCCAGCAGCCAAGAGTTGGGGCGCCCCGGGCGGTATGAGCAGTTCTTC	CASSQELGRPGRYEQFF
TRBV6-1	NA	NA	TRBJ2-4	TGTGCCAGCAGCCGGGCGGGGCGTGACCTAAACATCCAGTACTTC	CASSRAGRDLNIQYF
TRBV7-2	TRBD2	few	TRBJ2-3	TGTGCCAGCAGAAGACTAGCGGGAGGAACAGATACGCAGTATTTT	CASRRLAGGTDTQYF
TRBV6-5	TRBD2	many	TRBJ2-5	TGTGCCAGCAACGCACTGGGACTAGACCAAGAGACCCAGTACTTC	CASNALGLDQETQYF
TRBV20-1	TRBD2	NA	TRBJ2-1	TGCAGTGCTCCAAGCGGGAGCCCGAGGGGTGAGCAGTTCTTC	CSAPSGSPRGEQFF
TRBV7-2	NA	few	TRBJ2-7	TGTGCCAGCAGTAGAAGGAGCTCCTACGAGCAGTACTTC	CASSRRSSYEQYF
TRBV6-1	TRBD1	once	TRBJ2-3	TGTGCCAGGAGAGGGGGCGGTGTGGAAGATACGCAGTACTTT	CARRGGGVEDTQYF
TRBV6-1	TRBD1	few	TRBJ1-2	TGTGCCAGCAGTCGGGACAGGCGAGGGAATGGCTACACCTTC	CASSRDRRGNGYTF
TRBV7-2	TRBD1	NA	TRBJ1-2	TGTGCCAGCAGCCCCGGGACAGAATATGGCTACACCTTC	CASSPGTEYGYTF
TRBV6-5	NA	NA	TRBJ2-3	TGTGCCAGCAGTTCAGGGAGCTCCACAAACACGCAGTATTTC	CASSSGSSTNTQYF
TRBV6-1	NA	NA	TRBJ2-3	TGTGCCAGCGGGGGGGACGGGGGCGGTGACCCAGATACGCAGTACTTT	CASGGDGGGDPDTQYF
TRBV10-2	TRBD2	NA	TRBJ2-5	TGCGCCAGCGGGGGTAGCGGGGGTGGGGACAAAGAGACGCAGTATTTC	CASGGSGGGDKETQYF
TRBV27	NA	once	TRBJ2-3	TGTGCCAGCCGGGCTGTGGGCACCGATGAGCTGTATTTT	CASRAVGTDELYF
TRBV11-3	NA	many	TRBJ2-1	TGTGCCAGCAGCCTCAGCTGGGACAATGAGCAGTTCTTC	CASSLSWDNEQFF
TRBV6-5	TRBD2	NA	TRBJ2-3	TGTGCCAGCAGATTAGCGGGAGCGGAAGATACGCAGTATTTC	CASRLAGAEDTQYF
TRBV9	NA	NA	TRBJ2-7	TGTGCCAGCAGCGTAGATCACAGCTCCTACGAGCAGTACTTC	CASSVDHSSYEQYF
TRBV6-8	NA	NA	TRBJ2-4	TGTGCCAGCAGGGGAGAAAGTGTAGCCAAAAACATTCAGTACTTC	CASRGESVAKNIQYF
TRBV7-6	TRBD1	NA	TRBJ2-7	TGTGCCAGCAGCTTAAGACAGGGTAACTCCTACGAGCAGTACTTC	CASSLRQGNSYEQYF
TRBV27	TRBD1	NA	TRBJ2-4	TGTGCCAGCAGTGGGCGAGGGGGCTGTGCCAAAGACATCCAGTACTTC	CASSGRGGCAKDIQYF
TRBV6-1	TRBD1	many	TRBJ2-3	TGTGCCAGCAGCAGGGGGCGTGAAGATACGCAGTATTTT	CASSRGREDTQYF
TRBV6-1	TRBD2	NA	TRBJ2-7	TGTGCGGGCAGCGGGGGCGGGGCGCCAGATACGCAGTACTTC	CAGSGGGAPDTQYF
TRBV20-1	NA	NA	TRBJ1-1	TGCAGTCCCACGCTTCCCATGAACACTGAAGCTTTCTTT	CSPTLPMNTEAFF
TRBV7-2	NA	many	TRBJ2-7	TGTGCCAGCAGCGCCAGTGGAGGCGACGAGCAGTACTTC	CASSASGGDEQYF
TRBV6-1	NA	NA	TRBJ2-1	TGTGCCAGCAGTCCATCGGGAGATGAGCAGTTCTTC	CASSPSGDEQFF